The 21 T cell receptor beta chains below were found in one sample sequenced in a study of T cell responses to AZD1222 COVID-19 vaccine. Some clones are missing from TCRdb's copy, which holds only in-frame ones; the method was immunoSEQ multiplex PCR. The sample yields about 150,000 clones, about 94% seen once. This specimen was peripheral blood, taken on day 0 of AZD1222 vaccination. The receptors were gathered from an adult in good health.

The sample holds a few counts of this clone. The chain couples TRBV2 to TRBJ2-1, with TRBD2 as a possible D gene (6 bases). The V gene lost 8 bases and the J gene lost 12 bases, with 14 bases spanning the gap. The CDR3 spans 11 residues. Germline V CDR1 and CDR2: SNHLY, FYNNEI. The CDR3 reads CASASPAGQFF. As DNA, the CDR3 is TGTGCCAGCGCGTCCCCAGCGGGGCAGTTCTTC.

This clone has just a few counts. J is TRBJ1-1 and V is TRBV29-1; 10 nucleotides line up with TRBD1. The CDR3 runs 13 residues. Losses at the gene ends were 7 bases for V and 4 bases for J; bases not matched to a gene: 6. The germline CDR1 and CDR2 sequences are SQVTM and ANQGSEA. Written as DNA, the CDR3 is TGCAGCGGGGGGGACAGGGGCAGCACTGAAGCTTTCTTT. This translates into CSGGDRGSTEAFF.

The chain joins TRBV6-5 to TRBJ1-5; D gene ambiguous. The CDR3 has 14 residues. Deletions cut 6 bases from V and 4 bases from J, with 13 bases between. Germline CDR1 and CDR2: MNHEY and SVGAGI. CDR3 protein: CASRMRSPNQPQHF. Here the CDR3 DNA reads TGTGCCAGCAGAATGAGGAGTCCAAATCAGCCCCAGCATTTT.

In its sample, this clone was seen a few times. The V gene is TRBV5-1, the J gene TRBJ1-1; 7 bases match TRBD1. The CDR3 totals 12 residues. Germline V CDR1 and CDR2: SGHRS, YFSETQ. With V trimmed by 0 bases and J by 8 bases, 1 base remained unmatched. The CDR3 DNA follows: TGCGCCAGCAGCTTGGCGACAGGGGAAGCTTTCTTT. It specifies CASSLATGEAFF.

This clone was counted once. The chain has TRBV14 and TRBJ2-3, with D unresolved. CDR1 and CDR2 from the germline V gene are SGHDN and FVKESK. The CDR3 runs to 13 residues. Trimming cost V 3 bases and J 6 bases, with 10 bases left between them. In DNA form, the CDR3 reads TGTGCCAGCAGCCAGGGCCCGAGGGATACGCAGTATTTT. Protein sequence: CASSQGPRDTQYF. The entire variable domain, with the rest obtained from reference TRBV14 and TRBJ2-3, is as follows: EAGVTQFPSHSVIEKGQTVTLRCDPISGHDNLYWYRRVMGKEIKFLLHFVKESKQDESGMPNNRFLAERTGGTYSTLKVQPAELEDSGVYFCASSQGPRDTQYFGPGTRLTVL.

This clone was seen just once. The chain recombines TRBV9 with TRBJ1-2; D uncertain. CDR3 length: 16 amino acids. CDR1 is SGDLS and CDR2 is YYNGEE in the germline V gene. V dropped 0 bases and J dropped 4 bases, with 16 bases sitting between them. CDR3 coding DNA: TGTGCCAGCAGCGTAGACGATCCGGTGACGGTCTATGGCTACACCTTC. Protein product: CASSVDDPVTVYGYTF.

This sequence joins TRBV5-4 and TRBJ1-6; D might be TRBD1 (6 bases). The CDR3 covers 17 residues. Germline V CDR1 and CDR2: SGHNT, YYREEE (reference sequence). V was trimmed by 1 base and J by 0 bases, leaving 11 bases between them. The CDR3 nucleotides read TGTGCCAGCAGCTTGTCTGGCAGGGGCTCCTATAATTCACCCCTCCACTTT. Protein product: CASSLSGRGSYNSPLHF.

The chain couples TRBV12-3 or TRBV12-4 to TRBJ1-1; D is ambiguous. V was cut by 3 bases and J by 1 base, with 6 bases left in between. CDR3 size: 13 residues. This CDR3 reads CASSFRQNTEAFF. The CDR3 coding sequence is TGTGCCAGCAGTTTTCGACAGAACACTGAAGCTTTCTTT.

Here the CDR3 reads CASSQEKRGGSTQYF. CDR3 DNA sequence: TGCGCCAGCAGCCAAGAAAAGCGGGGGGGATCCACGCAGTATTTT. This chain uses TRBV4-3 with TRBJ2-3; 10 bases are shared with TRBD2. This CDR3 is 15 amino acids long. CDR1 LGHNA and CDR2 YSLEER come from the germline V gene. J was trimmed by 9 bases and V by 0 bases; bases with no gene match: 6.

The rearrangement links TRBV5-6 to TRBJ2-7, with 14 bases lining up with TRBD2. J was trimmed by 5 bases and V by 5 bases; bases with no gene match: 15. CDR1 and CDR2 from the germline V gene are SGHDT and YYEEEE. This CDR3 comprises 18 residues. CDR3 in amino acids: CASRWWTGTSGSTHEQYF. For the CDR3, the DNA is TGTGCCAGCAGGTGGTGGACGGGGACTAGCGGGAGTACCCACGAGCAGTACTTC.

The chain is built from TRBV15 and TRBJ2-3, with D tentatively TRBD2 (6 bases). Germline V lookup: CDR1 LNHNV, CDR2 YYDKDF (reference sequence). Between the trimmed V and J ends, which lost 4 bases and 1 base, there was a span of 15 bases. The CDR3 spans 16 residues. The CDR3: CATSKAGGVGTDTQYF. The CDR3 DNA follows: TGTGCCACCAGCAAAGCGGGCGGAGTCGGCACAGATACGCAGTATTTT.

A single count supports this clone. The J gene is TRBJ1-2, the V gene TRBV28; 7 nucleotides align to TRBD1. Trimming cost V 3 bases and J 4 bases; bases outside gene matches: 5. Germline CDR1 reads MDHEN; CDR2 reads SYDVKM. The CDR3 length is 14 residues. CDR3 in amino acids: CASSFYRDSYGYTF. In DNA form, the CDR3 reads TGTGCCAGCAGTTTTTATAGGGACAGCTATGGCTACACCTTC.

The gene calls are TRBV5-1 and TRBJ2-1, with 11 positions matching TRBD2. The CDR3 has 14 residues. The V and J ends lost 8 bases and 6 bases, in that order; junction bases with no gene match: 7. From germline, CDR1 is SGHRS and CDR2 YFSETQ. CDR3 DNA sequence: TGCGCCAGTCGTTCTAGCGGGGGGACCAATGAGCAGTTCTTC. It translates to CASRSSGGTNEQFF.

The chain joins TRBV18 to TRBJ2-7; 11 bases are shared with TRBD2. Germline V lookup: CDR1 KGHSH, CDR2 LQKENI. With V trimmed by 3 bases and J by 2 bases, 6 bases remained unmatched. The CDR3 extends over 16 amino acids. DNA of the CDR3: TGTGCCAGCTCACCCTTTAGCGGGAGGGGCCCCTACGAGCAGTACTTC. Its translation is CASSPFSGRGPYEQYF.

The chain joins TRBV11-2 to TRBJ1-1; D call uncertain. CDR3 length: 13 residues. Deletions cut 0 bases from V and 8 bases from J, with 10 bases between. CDR1 SGHAT and CDR2 FQNNGV come from the germline V gene. In DNA form, the CDR3 reads TGTGCCAGCAGCTTAGATAGGGCCAGAGAAGCTTTCTTT. It is translated as CASSLDRAREAFF.

The V gene is TRBV7-2, the J gene TRBJ2-7; 8 bases align to TRBD2. J lost 4 bases, V lost 1 base, and 6 bases had no gene match. Germline CDR1 and CDR2: SGHTA and FQGNSA. The CDR3 covers 15 residues. The chain's CDR3 is CASSLGASGLYEQYF. CDR3 bases: TGTGCCAGCAGCTTAGGCGCTAGCGGGCTATACGAGCAGTACTTC.

V and J are TRBV6-1 and TRBJ2-3, with TRBD2 matching 7 bases. Germline CDR1 is MNHNS and CDR2 is SASEGT. The CDR3 has 17 amino acids. The trim removed 0 bases at V and 8 bases at J, leaving 14 bases unmatched. CDR3 sequence: CASSEATASGSQVTQYF. The CDR3 nucleotides read TGTGCCAGCAGTGAAGCTACGGCTAGCGGATCTCAGGTTACGCAGTATTTT.

Only one count was recorded for this clone. V is TRBV7-8 and J is TRBJ2-3; 8 nucleotides line up with TRBD2. This CDR3 contains 18 residues. Losses at the gene ends were 0 bases for V and 6 bases for J; bases not matched to a gene: 14. Germline-derived CDR1 and CDR2 are SGHVS and FQNEAQ. Written as DNA, the CDR3 is TGTGCCAGCAGCTTAGCGACGGCGACTAGCGCCCAGCTGGATACGCAGTATTTT. Residues: CASSLATATSAQLDTQYF.

The V gene is TRBV6-5, the J gene TRBJ1-1, with D unclear. The CDR3 spans 14 residues. Trimming cost V 7 bases and J 4 bases, with 16 bases left between them. CDR1 and CDR2 from the germline V gene are MNHEY and SVGAGI. CDR3 loop: CASTRAGLGTEAFF. For the CDR3, the DNA is TGTGCCAGCACACGAGCAGGCCTGGGCACTGAAGCTTTCTTT.

The V gene is TRBV28, the J gene TRBJ2-1; TRBD2 might be the D (6 bases). The CDR3 covers 15 residues. With 3 bases removed from V and 6 bases from J, the gap between germline ends came to 15 bases. Germline CDR1 and CDR2: MDHEN and SYDVKM. The CDR3 here is CASSLWRGSGNEQFF. DNA for the CDR3: TGTGCCAGCAGTTTGTGGCGGGGATCTGGCAATGAGCAGTTCTTC.

The J gene is TRBJ2-2, the V gene TRBV5-4, with a weak D call TRBD2 (6 bases). The germline V gene encodes CDR1 SGHNT and CDR2 YYREEE (reference sequence). Deletions cut 6 bases from V and 0 bases from J, with 12 bases between. This CDR3 spans 15 amino acids. The CDR3 protein is CASNHGGANTGELFF. In nucleotides, the CDR3 is TGTGCCAGCAACCACGGAGGGGCGAACACCGGGGAGCTGTTTTTT.